The rows below give T cell receptor beta chains drawn from one sample of a study of lymphopenia after photon versus proton radiotherapy. The repertoire was sequenced with immunoSEQ multiplex PCR; TCRdb's copy has only in-frame clones and lacks some. This table has some 21,000 clones, less than 85% appearing once. Source: peripheral blood, taken from a patient treated with photon-based radiotherapy. These receptors were obtained from a man aged 55 to 70 with pancreatic cancer. Each CDR3 is given with its conserved first and last residue. A D gene is named only where the DNA matches it firmly. The size entry is marked missing in some rows and otherwise reads once, few, many or a size class.

D gene: NA
J gene: TRBJ1-1
V gene: TRBV5-4
clone size: NA
CDR3 DNA: TGTGCCAGCAGCGACGGACCGATGAACACTGAAGCTTTCTTT
CDR3 protein: CASSDGPMNTEAFF

D gene: NA
J gene: TRBJ1-1
V gene: TRBV9
clone size: NA
CDR3 DNA: TGTGCCAGCAGCGTAGCTGGGGGGCACACTGAAGCTTTCTTT
CDR3 protein: CASSVAGGHTEAFF

D gene: NA
J gene: TRBJ1-2
V gene: TRBV19
clone size: NA
CDR3 DNA: TGTGCCAGTAACGAAGGGAGCTATGGCTACACCTTC
CDR3 protein: CASNEGSYGYTF

D gene: NA
J gene: TRBJ1-6
V gene: TRBV2
clone size: once
CDR3 DNA: TGTGCCAGCAGTGAAGCGGGGGTTTTATTACAGACACCCCTCCACTTT
CDR3 protein: CASSEAGVLLQTPLHF

D gene: TRBD1
J gene: TRBJ1-3
V gene: TRBV5-8
clone size: once
CDR3 DNA: TGTGCCAGCAGAGGGACAGGGTACCCTGGAAACACCATATATTTT
CDR3 protein: CASRGTGYPGNTIYF

D gene: NA
J gene: TRBJ2-6
V gene: TRBV29-1
clone size: NA
CDR3 DNA: TGCAGCGCGGGGGATTCTGGGGCCAACGTCCTGACTTTC
CDR3 protein: CSAGDSGANVLTF

D gene: NA
J gene: TRBJ1-1
V gene: TRBV18
clone size: NA
CDR3 DNA: TGTGCCAGCTCACCCCCTCGAGCGGGATTAAAGACTGAAGCTTTCTTT
CDR3 protein: CASSPPRAGLKTEAFF

D gene: TRBD1
J gene: TRBJ1-5
V gene: TRBV5-5
clone size: NA
CDR3 DNA: TGTGCCAGCAGCCCGAGGGACAGTAATCAGCCCCAGCATTTT
CDR3 protein: CASSPRDSNQPQHF

D gene: TRBD2
J gene: TRBJ2-1
V gene: TRBV7-2
clone size: NA
CDR3 DNA: TGTGCCAGCAGCTTATGGTTCGGGGAGGGCTACAATGAGCAGTTCTTC
CDR3 protein: CASSLWFGEGYNEQFF

D gene: NA
J gene: TRBJ2-1
V gene: TRBV5-1
clone size: NA
CDR3 DNA: TGCGCCAGCAGCTTGGACGGGGATGAGCAGTTCTTC
CDR3 protein: CASSLDGDEQFF

D gene: NA
J gene: TRBJ2-7
V gene: TRBV19
clone size: NA
CDR3 DNA: TGTGCCAGTAAACTAAGCAGGGCCTCAACGGGTGAGCAGTACTTC
CDR3 protein: CASKLSRASTGEQYF

D gene: TRBD2
J gene: TRBJ2-3
V gene: TRBV7-3
clone size: NA
CDR3 DNA: TGTGCCAGCAGCCAAGGGGCGGGGGTGTTAGATACGCAGTATTTT
CDR3 protein: CASSQGAGVLDTQYF

D gene: NA
J gene: TRBJ2-5
V gene: TRBV6-1
clone size: NA
CDR3 DNA: TGTGCCAGCAGTGAATGGCTGGAGAAAGAGACCCAGTACTTC
CDR3 protein: CASSEWLEKETQYF

D gene: NA
J gene: TRBJ2-7
V gene: TRBV5-1
clone size: NA
CDR3 DNA: TGCGCCAGCAGACAGTATCTCGAGGAACGCGAGCAGTACTTC
CDR3 protein: CASRQYLEEREQYF

D gene: NA
J gene: TRBJ1-4
V gene: TRBV11-2
clone size: NA
CDR3 DNA: TGTGCCAGCAGCTTAGGACAGATTATTAATGAAAAACTGTTTTTT
CDR3 protein: CASSLGQIINEKLFF

D gene: NA
J gene: TRBJ2-3
V gene: TRBV19
clone size: few
CDR3 DNA: TGTGCCAGTAGTATTCTGGCAGGCCCAGATACGCAGTATTTT
CDR3 protein: CASSILAGPDTQYF

D gene: NA
J gene: TRBJ2-2
V gene: TRBV5-1
clone size: NA
CDR3 DNA: TGCGCCAGCAGCACGGGGAACACCGGGGAGCTGTTTTTT
CDR3 protein: CASSTGNTGELFF

D gene: NA
J gene: TRBJ2-2
V gene: TRBV7-2
clone size: NA
CDR3 DNA: TGTGCCAGCAGCTTAATGGGTGGGCCCGGGGAGCTGTTTTTT
CDR3 protein: CASSLMGGPGELFF

D gene: NA
J gene: TRBJ2-7
V gene: TRBV6-6
clone size: NA
CDR3 DNA: TGTGCCAGCAGTTACTCGCGGGCGGACTACGAGCAGTACTTC
CDR3 protein: CASSYSRADYEQYF

D gene: NA
J gene: TRBJ2-3
V gene: TRBV7-2
clone size: NA
CDR3 DNA: TGTGCCAGCAGCTTTGGTCTTAGCCCAGATACGCAGTATTTT
CDR3 protein: CASSFGLSPDTQYF

D gene: NA
J gene: TRBJ2-7
V gene: TRBV6-5
clone size: NA
CDR3 DNA: TGTGCCAGCAGTTACTCGGGTCGGGGATCCTACGAGCAGTACTTC
CDR3 protein: CASSYSGRGSYEQYF

D gene: NA
J gene: TRBJ2-6
V gene: TRBV5-1
clone size: NA
CDR3 DNA: TGCGCCAGCAGCCGTCAAGGGGGGCCGGGGGCCAACGTCCTGACTTTC
CDR3 protein: CASSRQGGPGANVLTF

D gene: NA
J gene: TRBJ2-7
V gene: TRBV7-9
clone size: NA
CDR3 DNA: TGTGCCAGCAGCTTACATTCGATGGCTTCCCCTCGGTTC
CDR3 protein: CASSLHSMASPRF

D gene: TRBD2
J gene: TRBJ2-7
V gene: TRBV7-3
clone size: NA
CDR3 DNA: TGTGCCAGCAGCCAAAGCGGGGGGGCCTACGAGCAGTACTTC
CDR3 protein: CASSQSGGAYEQYF

D gene: NA
J gene: TRBJ2-7
V gene: TRBV18
clone size: NA
CDR3 DNA: TGTGCCAGCTCATCCGACGCATACGAGCAGTACTTC
CDR3 protein: CASSSDAYEQYF

D gene: NA
J gene: TRBJ2-5
V gene: TRBV6-1
clone size: once
CDR3 DNA: TGTGCCAGCAGTGGGGGGGGCCCTCAAGAGACCCAGTACTTC
CDR3 protein: CASSGGGPQETQYF

D gene: NA
J gene: TRBJ1-2
V gene: TRBV4-1
clone size: NA
CDR3 DNA: TGCGCCAGCAGCCAAGCCAGCGGTGGCTACACCTTC
CDR3 protein: CASSQASGGYTF

D gene: NA
J gene: TRBJ1-3
V gene: TRBV15
clone size: once
CDR3 DNA: TGTGCCACCAGCAGAGTTACAGCGGGAAACACCATATATTTT
CDR3 protein: CATSRVTAGNTIYF

D gene: NA
J gene: TRBJ1-2
V gene: TRBV5-1
clone size: NA
CDR3 DNA: TGCGCCAGCAGCCAATTTACAGGCCTGGTTGGCTATGGCTACACCTTC
CDR3 protein: CASSQFTGLVGYGYTF

D gene: TRBD1
J gene: TRBJ2-7
V gene: TRBV6-5
clone size: NA
CDR3 DNA: TGTGCCAGCAGTTACAGGCAGGGGGCCGACGAGCAGTACTTC
CDR3 protein: CASSYRQGADEQYF

D gene: NA
J gene: TRBJ2-3
V gene: TRBV14
clone size: NA
CDR3 DNA: TGTGCCAGCAGCCAAGATCTTGGAGGGAGACCTTGGGATACGCAGTATTTT
CDR3 protein: CASSQDLGGRPWDTQYF

D gene: NA
J gene: TRBJ2-7
V gene: TRBV7-6
clone size: NA
CDR3 DNA: TGTGCCAGCAGCTCCCCCCTGCTCGCAATGCCGGGTCAAACCCCCTACGAGCAGTACTTC
CDR3 protein: CASSSPLLAMPGQTPYEQYF

D gene: NA
J gene: TRBJ1-5
V gene: TRBV6-5
clone size: NA
CDR3 DNA: TGTGCCAGCACTGCGGTCAGGGGAGCTCAGCCCCAGCATTTT
CDR3 protein: CASTAVRGAQPQHF

D gene: TRBD1
J gene: TRBJ2-7
V gene: TRBV4-3
clone size: few
CDR3 DNA: TGCGCCAGCAGCTCCGACAGGGGGCTCGAGCAGTACTTC
CDR3 protein: CASSSDRGLEQYF

D gene: NA
J gene: TRBJ1-2
V gene: TRBV12-5
clone size: NA
CDR3 DNA: TGTGCTAGTGGTTTGGGGGGAATTGGGGGAATTAACTATGGCTACACCTTC
CDR3 protein: CASGLGGIGGINYGYTF

D gene: NA
J gene: TRBJ1-6
V gene: TRBV7-2
clone size: NA
CDR3 DNA: TGTGCCAGCAGCTTAGGCGGACATCTTAATTCACCCCTCCACTTT
CDR3 protein: CASSLGGHLNSPLHF

D gene: NA
J gene: TRBJ2-3
V gene: TRBV5-5
clone size: NA
CDR3 DNA: TGTGCCAGCAGCTTCCAGGGGTTTAACACAGATACGCAGTATTTT
CDR3 protein: CASSFQGFNTDTQYF

D gene: TRBD1
J gene: TRBJ2-5
V gene: TRBV7-3
clone size: NA
CDR3 DNA: TGTGCCAGCAGCTTAACGGGACAGGGGGCGGAGACCCAGTACTTC
CDR3 protein: CASSLTGQGAETQYF

D gene: NA
J gene: TRBJ2-7
V gene: TRBV7-8
clone size: NA
CDR3 DNA: TGTGCCAGCAGCTTAGTAAGGGGGATCTCCTACGAGCAGTACTTC
CDR3 protein: CASSLVRGISYEQYF

D gene: NA
J gene: TRBJ1-1
V gene: TRBV6-1
clone size: NA
CDR3 DNA: TGTGCCAGCAGTCGTTACAGATTGAACACTGAAGCTTTCTTT
CDR3 protein: CASSRYRLNTEAFF

D gene: TRBD2
J gene: TRBJ2-1
V gene: TRBV27
clone size: NA
CDR3 DNA: TGTGCCAGCAGTTTTTTCGGGGGGGCTGGGGAGCAGTTCTTC
CDR3 protein: CASSFFGGAGEQFF

D gene: NA
J gene: TRBJ1-2
V gene: TRBV6-5
clone size: NA
CDR3 DNA: TGTGCCAGCAGTTCACCAGGGGTCCCTAACTATGGCTACACCTTC
CDR3 protein: CASSSPGVPNYGYTF

D gene: NA
J gene: TRBJ1-6
V gene: TRBV6-6
clone size: NA
CDR3 DNA: TGTGCCAGCAGAAACAGGGCGTATAATTCACCCCTCCACTTT
CDR3 protein: CASRNRAYNSPLHF

D gene: NA
J gene: TRBJ2-2
V gene: TRBV18
clone size: NA
CDR3 DNA: TGTGCCAGCTCACCCGTTCCGGTCGACACCGGGGAGCTGTTTTTT
CDR3 protein: CASSPVPVDTGELFF

D gene: NA
J gene: TRBJ2-7
V gene: TRBV10-3
clone size: NA
CDR3 DNA: TGTGCCATCAGTGATGCAGGGCACGAGCAGTACTTC
CDR3 protein: CAISDAGHEQYF